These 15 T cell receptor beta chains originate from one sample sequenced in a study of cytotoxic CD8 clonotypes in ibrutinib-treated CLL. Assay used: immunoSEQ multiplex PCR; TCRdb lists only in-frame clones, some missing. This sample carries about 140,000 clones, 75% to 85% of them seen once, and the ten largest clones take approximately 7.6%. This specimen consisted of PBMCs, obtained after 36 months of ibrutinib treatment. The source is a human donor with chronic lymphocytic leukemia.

CDR3 DNA: TGTGCCAGCAGCTCGGACAGCAAACTCTACGAGCAGTACTTC. Translating it yields CASSSDSKLYEQYF. The rearrangement joins TRBV5-6 to TRBJ2-7, with a tentative D call TRBD1 (6 bases). CDR3 length: 14 residues. CDR1 is SGHDT and CDR2 is YYEEEE in the germline V gene. V lost 3 bases to trimming and J lost 3 bases, with 13 bases between them.

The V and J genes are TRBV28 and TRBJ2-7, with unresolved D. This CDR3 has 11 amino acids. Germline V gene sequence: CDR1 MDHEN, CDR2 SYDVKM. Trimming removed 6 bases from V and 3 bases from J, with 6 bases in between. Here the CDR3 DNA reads TGTGCCAGCAGCCCTAACTACGAGCAGTACTTC. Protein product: CASSPNYEQYF.

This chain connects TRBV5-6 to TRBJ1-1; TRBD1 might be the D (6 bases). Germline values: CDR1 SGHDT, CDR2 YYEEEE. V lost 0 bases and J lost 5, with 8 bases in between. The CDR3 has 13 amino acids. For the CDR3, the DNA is TGTGCCAGCAGCTTGGTGGGGGCAACTGAAGCTTTCTTT. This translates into CASSLVGATEAFF.

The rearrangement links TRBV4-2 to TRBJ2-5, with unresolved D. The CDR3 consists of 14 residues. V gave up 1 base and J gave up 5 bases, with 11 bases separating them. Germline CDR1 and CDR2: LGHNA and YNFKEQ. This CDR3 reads CASSQGLGSETQYF. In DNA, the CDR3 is TGTGCCAGCAGCCAAGGTTTGGGCTCGGAGACCCAGTACTTC.

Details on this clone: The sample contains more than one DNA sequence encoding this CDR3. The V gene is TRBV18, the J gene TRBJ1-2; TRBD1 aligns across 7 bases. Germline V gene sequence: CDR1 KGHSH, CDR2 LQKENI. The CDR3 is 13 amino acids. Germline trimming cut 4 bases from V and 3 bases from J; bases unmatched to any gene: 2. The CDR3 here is CASSLDRDYGYTF. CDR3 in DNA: TGTGCCAGCTCACTCGACAGGGACTATGGCTACACCTTC.

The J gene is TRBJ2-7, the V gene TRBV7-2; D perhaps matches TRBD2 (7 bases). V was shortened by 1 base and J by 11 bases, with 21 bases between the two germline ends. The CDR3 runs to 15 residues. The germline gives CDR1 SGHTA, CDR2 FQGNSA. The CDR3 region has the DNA TGTGCCAGCAGCTTAGGCGGCGGGGGACAATTTGAGGAGTACTTC. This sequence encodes CASSLGGGGQFEEYF.

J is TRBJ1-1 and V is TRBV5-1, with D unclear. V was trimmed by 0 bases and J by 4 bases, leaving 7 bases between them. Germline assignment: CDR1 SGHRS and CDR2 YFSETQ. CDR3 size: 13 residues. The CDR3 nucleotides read TGCGCCAGCAGCTTGGGGGTGGGCACTGAAGCTTTCTTT. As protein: CASSLGVGTEAFF. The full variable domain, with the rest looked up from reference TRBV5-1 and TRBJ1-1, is KAGVTQTPRYLIKTRGQQVTLSCSPISGHRSVSWYQQTPGQGLQFLFEYFSETQRNKGNFPGRFSGRQFSNSRSEMNVSTLELGDSALYLCASSLGVGTEAFFGQGTRLTVV.

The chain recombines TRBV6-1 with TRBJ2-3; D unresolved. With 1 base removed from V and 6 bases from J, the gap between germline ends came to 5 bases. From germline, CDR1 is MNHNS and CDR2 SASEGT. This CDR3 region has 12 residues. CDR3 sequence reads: CASSEVGDTQYF. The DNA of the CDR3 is TGTGCCAGCAGTGAAGTGGGGGATACGCAGTATTTT.

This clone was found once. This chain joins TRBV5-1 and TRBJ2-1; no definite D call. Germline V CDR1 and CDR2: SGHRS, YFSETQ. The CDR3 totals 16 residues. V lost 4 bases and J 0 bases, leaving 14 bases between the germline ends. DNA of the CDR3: TGCGCCAGCAGCCAAAATTTGCAAAGCTCCTACAATGAGCAGTTCTTC. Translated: CASSQNLQSSYNEQFF.

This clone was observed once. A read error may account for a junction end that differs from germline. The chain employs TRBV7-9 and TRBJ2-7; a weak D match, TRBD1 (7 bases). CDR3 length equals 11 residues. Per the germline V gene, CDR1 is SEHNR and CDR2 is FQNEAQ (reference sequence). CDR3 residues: CASSLQGGLDF. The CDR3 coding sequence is TGTGCCAGCAGCTTGCAGGGGGGCCTGGACTTC. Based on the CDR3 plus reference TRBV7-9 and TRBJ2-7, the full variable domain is DTGVSQNPRHKITKRGQNVTFRCDPISEHNRLYWYRQTLGQGPEFLTYFQNEAQLEKSRLLSDRFSAERPKGSFSTLEIQRTEQGDSAMYLCASSLQGGLDFGPGTRLTVT.

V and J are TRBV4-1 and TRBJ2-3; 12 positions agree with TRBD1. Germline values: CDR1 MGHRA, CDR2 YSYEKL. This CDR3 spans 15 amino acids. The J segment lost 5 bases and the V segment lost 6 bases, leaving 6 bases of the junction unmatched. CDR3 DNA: TGCGCCAGCAGAGCCGGGACAGGGGGCAAAGATACGCAGTATTTT. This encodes CASRAGTGGKDTQYF.

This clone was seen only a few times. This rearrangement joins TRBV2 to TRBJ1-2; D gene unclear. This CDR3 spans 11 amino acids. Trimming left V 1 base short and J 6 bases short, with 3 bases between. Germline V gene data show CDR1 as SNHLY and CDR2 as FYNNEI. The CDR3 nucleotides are TGTGCCAGCAGTGAAGAACATGGCTACACCTTC. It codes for CASSEEHGYTF.

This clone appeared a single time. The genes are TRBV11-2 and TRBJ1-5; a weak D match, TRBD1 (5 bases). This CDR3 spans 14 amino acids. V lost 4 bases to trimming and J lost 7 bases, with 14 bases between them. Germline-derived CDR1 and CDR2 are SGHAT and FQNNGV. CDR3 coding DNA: TGTGCCAGCAGCTCACTTGGGGGAGAGCAGCCCCAGCATTTT. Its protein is CASSSLGGEQPQHF.

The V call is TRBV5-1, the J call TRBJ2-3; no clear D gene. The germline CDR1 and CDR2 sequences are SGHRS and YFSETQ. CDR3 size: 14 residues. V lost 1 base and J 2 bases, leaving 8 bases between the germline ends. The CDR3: CASSLTEITDTQYF. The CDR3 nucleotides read TGCGCCAGCAGCTTGACAGAAATCACAGATACGCAGTATTTT.

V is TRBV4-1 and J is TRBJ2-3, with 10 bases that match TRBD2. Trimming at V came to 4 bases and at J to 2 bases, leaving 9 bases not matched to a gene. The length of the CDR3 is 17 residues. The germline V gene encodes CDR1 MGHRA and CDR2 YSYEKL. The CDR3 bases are TGCGCCAGCAGCCCCTTCGGACTAGCGGCCAACACAGATACGCAGTATTTT. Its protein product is CASSPFGLAANTDTQYF.